This is a list of T cell receptor beta chains from one sample in a study of T cells in Graves' hyperthyroidism and ophthalmopathy. Via MiXCR, TCRdb re-called the multiplex PCR reads, giving one row per CDR3 protein. The data show 380,000 or so distinct CDR3 sequences, 13% seen once. The material sequenced was blood. Receptors originate from a man aged 25-40 years with Graves' hyperthyroidism that later progressed to Graves' ophthalmopathy. Each CDR3 is given with its conserved first and last residue. A D gene is named only where the DNA matches it firmly. Expanded clones are given a class, and other clones once, few, many or no size at all.

d_gene	abundance	v_gene	j_gene	CDR3aa	CDR3nt
TRBD1	few	TRBV7-3	TRBJ2-7	CASSFKGRQGALEQYF	TGTGCCAGCAGCTTTAAAGGGAGACAGGGGGCTCTCGAGCAGTACTTC
.	many	TRBV12-5	TRBJ1-2	CASYRFKDVFAYGYTF	TGTGCTAGTTACCGTTTTAAGGACGTATTTGCCTATGGCTACACCTTC
TRBD1	many	TRBV7-9	TRBJ2-5	CASSFRDRGKGTQYF	TGTGCCAGCAGCTTCCGGGACAGGGGGAAGGGGACCCAGTACTTC
.	few	TRBV9	TRBJ1-1	CASSAGANTEAFF	TGTGCCAGCAGCGCGGGTGCAAACACTGAAGCTTTCTTT
TRBD2	.	TRBV11-2	TRBJ2-1	CASSLDLASGASNEQFF	TGTGCCAGCAGCTTAGACTTGGCTAGCGGGGCGAGCAATGAGCAGTTCTTC
TRBD2	few	TRBV27	TRBJ2-3	CAGSLNPSGGSDTQYF	TGTGCCGGCAGTTTAAACCCTAGCGGGGGGTCAGATACGCAGTATTTT
.	few	TRBV6-2/TRBV6-3	TRBJ2-7	CASSPPWGAGHEQYF	TGTGCCAGCAGTCCCCCCTGGGGAGCGGGCCACGAGCAGTACTTC
.	many	TRBV28	TRBJ2-7	CASRTPSPMTGRSYEQYF	TGTGCCAGCAGAACACCTTCCCCGATGACAGGTCGCTCCTACGAGCAGTACTTC
.	.	TRBV5-4	TRBJ2-1	CASSPGGGFSSYNEQFF	TGTGCCAGCAGCCCCGGAGGCGGGTTTAGCTCCTACAATGAGCAGTTCTTC
.	many	TRBV28	TRBJ1-5	CASRYRGSNQPQHF	TGTGCCAGCAGATACCGGGGTTCAAATCAGCCCCAGCATTTT
TRBD2	few	TRBV5-6	TRBJ2-4	CASNWEGQNIQYF	TGTGCCAGCAATTGGGAGGGACAAAACATTCAGTACTTC
.	.	TRBV5-4	TRBJ2-5	CASSSRGAEETQYF	TGTGCCAGCAGCTCCCGAGGGGCTGAAGAGACCCAGTACTTC
.	.	TRBV20-1	TRBJ1-5	CSAPEGGRNQPQHF	TGCAGTGCTCCCGAGGGGGGTCGCAATCAGCCCCAGCATTTT
.	.	TRBV3-1	TRBJ2-2	CASSHGPGELFF	TGTGCCAGCAGCCACGGCCCCGGGGAGCTGTTTTTT
.	few	TRBV12-5	TRBJ1-1	CASGIRGNTEAFF	TGTGCTAGTGGTATACGGGGGAACACTGAAGCTTTCTTT
.	few	TRBV4-1	TRBJ2-4	CASSPSYVLEKNIQYF	TGCGCCAGCAGCCCCTCCTACGTGTTGGAGAAAAACATTCAGTACTTC
.	many	TRBV25-1	TRBJ1-1	CASSSTAPNTEAFF	TGTGCCAGCAGCTCAACAGCTCCGAACACTGAAGCTTTCTTT
.	many	TRBV6-1	TRBJ2-5	CASTPQYSWETQYF	TGTGCCAGCACCCCACAGTACAGCTGGGAGACCCAGTACTTC
TRBD2	many	TRBV28	TRBJ2-3	CASSGWTSGGPTDTQYF	TGTGCCAGCAGTGGATGGACTAGCGGGGGCCCCACAGATACGCAGTATTTT
.	many	TRBV12-3/TRBV12-4	TRBJ1-1	CASTWGRVNTEAFF	TGTGCCAGCACCTGGGGGAGAGTGAACACTGAAGCTTTCTTT
.	many	TRBV2	TRBJ1-2	CASSREVNYGYTF	TGTGCCAGCAGCCGGGAGGTTAACTATGGCTACACCTTC
.	.	TRBV20-1	TRBJ2-3	CSYRRPWRSTDTQYF	TGCAGTTACCGTAGACCTTGGAGAAGCACAGATACGCAGTATTTT
.	many	TRBV28	TRBJ1-2	CASSPTGVYGYTF	TGTGCCAGCAGCCCCACCGGGGTCTATGGCTACACCTTC
.	many	TRBV20-1	TRBJ1-1	CSASRQQNTEAFF	TGCAGTGCTAGTAGGCAGCAGAACACTGAAGCTTTCTTT
.	few	TRBV10-3	TRBJ2-7	CAIRGDRGSSYEQYF	TGTGCCATCAGAGGGGACCGAGGGAGCTCCTACGAGCAGTACTTC
TRBD2	.	TRBV20-1	TRBJ2-1	CSASRGGPENEQFF	TGCAGTGCTAGTCGGGGGGGGCCCGAGAATGAGCAGTTCTTC
TRBD1	many	TRBV29-1	TRBJ2-3	CSVGGQGAWNTQYF	TGCAGCGTTGGGGGACAGGGGGCTTGGAATACGCAGTATTTT
TRBD1	.	TRBV5-6	TRBJ1-1	CASSLPGTGGVKWTEAFF	TGTGCCAGCAGCTTGCCCGGGACAGGGGGCGTAAAGTGGACTGAAGCTTTCTTT
.	few	TRBV28	TRBJ1-3	CASSLSGHTSGNTIYF	TGTGCCAGCAGTTTATCGGGACATACCTCTGGAAACACCATATATTTT
.	many	TRBV27	TRBJ1-6	CASSLRGRANSPLHF	TGTGCCAGCAGTTTAAGAGGCAGGGCAAATTCACCCCTCCACTTT
.	.	TRBV5-1	TRBJ2-2	CASSLDPHSDTGELFF	TGCGCCAGCAGCTTGGATCCACATAGTGACACCGGGGAGCTGTTTTTT
.	few	TRBV11-2	TRBJ2-1	CASSLESSNEQFF	TGTGCCAGCAGCTTAGAGTCTAGCAATGAGCAGTTCTTC
.	.	TRBV29-1	TRBJ1-3	CSVDGGNTIYF	TGCAGCGTGGACGGTGGAAACACCATATATTTT
TRBD2	few	TRBV6-1	TRBJ2-5	CASVRTSQETQYF	TGTGCCAGCGTACGGACTAGCCAAGAGACCCAGTACTTC
.	few	TRBV5-6	TRBJ1-4	CASSSPIGGTNEKLFF	TGTGCCAGCAGCTCGCCCATCGGGGGCACTAATGAAAAACTGTTTTTT
TRBD1	few	TRBV18	TRBJ2-5	CASSPARTRTGEETQYF	TGTGCCAGCTCACCGGCACGAACCCGAACAGGGGAAGAGACCCAGTACTTC
TRBD2	few	TRBV6-1	TRBJ2-7	CASSQLAGAYEQYF	TGTGCCAGCAGTCAACTAGCGGGGGCCTACGAGCAGTACTTC
TRBD1	many	TRBV11-2	TRBJ1-4	CASSRQQGANEKLFF	TGTGCCAGCAGCCGCCAGCAGGGGGCCAATGAAAAACTGTTTTTT
.	few	TRBV6-1	TRBJ1-2	CASSSEYGYTF	TGTGCCAGCAGCTCAGAGTATGGCTACACCTTC
.	many	TRBV5-1	TRBJ2-1	CASSLGAGTEQFF	TGCGCCAGCAGCTTGGGGGCTGGCACTGAGCAGTTCTTC
.	few	TRBV10-3	TRBJ1-2	CAISERGFDYGYTF	TGTGCCATCAGTGAACGGGGGTTTGACTATGGCTACACCTTC
.	many	TRBV7-9	TRBJ2-3	CASSLWVANTDTQYF	TGTGCCAGCAGCTTGTGGGTGGCCAACACAGATACGCAGTATTTT
.	many	TRBV7-6	TRBJ1-4	CASSLGTGPNEKLFF	TGTGCCAGCAGCTTAGGAACAGGGCCTAATGAAAAACTGTTTTTT
TRBD2	.	TRBV5-1	TRBJ2-3	CASSPWGGGTDTQYF	TGCGCCAGCAGCCCATGGGGAGGGGGCACAGATACGCAGTATTTT
TRBD1	many	TRBV7-8	TRBJ2-1	CASSLARSGTGVYNEQFF	TGTGCCAGCAGCTTAGCGCGTAGTGGGACAGGGGTCTACAATGAGCAGTTCTTC
TRBD1	many	TRBV10-3	TRBJ2-1	CAHGTGEYNEQFF	TGTGCCCACGGGACAGGGGAGTACAATGAGCAGTTCTTC
.	.	TRBV24-1	TRBJ2-3	CATSTYTDTQYF	TGTGCCACCAGTACCTACACAGATACGCAGTATTTT
TRBD1	many	TRBV5-1	TRBJ2-7	CASSLEQGVTYEQYF	TGCGCCAGCAGCTTGGAACAGGGGGTTACCTACGAGCAGTACTTC
.	few	TRBV5-1	TRBJ2-7	CASSLAPGTGSYEQYF	TGCGCCAGCAGCTTGGCCCCGGGGACGGGGTCCTACGAGCAGTACTTC
TRBD1	many	TRBV6-1	TRBJ1-1	CASSSGDRGGFYPAFF	TGTGCCAGCAGTTCGGGAGACAGGGGGGGGTTCTATCCAGCTTTCTTT
.	.	TRBV6-5	TRBJ1-4	CASKRVGEKLFF	TGTGCCAGCAAGAGGGTTGGTGAAAAACTGTTTTTT
.	many	TRBV20-1	TRBJ2-7	CSARDPRRQGYEQYF	TGCAGTGCTAGAGACCCCAGGAGGCAGGGCTACGAGCAGTACTTC